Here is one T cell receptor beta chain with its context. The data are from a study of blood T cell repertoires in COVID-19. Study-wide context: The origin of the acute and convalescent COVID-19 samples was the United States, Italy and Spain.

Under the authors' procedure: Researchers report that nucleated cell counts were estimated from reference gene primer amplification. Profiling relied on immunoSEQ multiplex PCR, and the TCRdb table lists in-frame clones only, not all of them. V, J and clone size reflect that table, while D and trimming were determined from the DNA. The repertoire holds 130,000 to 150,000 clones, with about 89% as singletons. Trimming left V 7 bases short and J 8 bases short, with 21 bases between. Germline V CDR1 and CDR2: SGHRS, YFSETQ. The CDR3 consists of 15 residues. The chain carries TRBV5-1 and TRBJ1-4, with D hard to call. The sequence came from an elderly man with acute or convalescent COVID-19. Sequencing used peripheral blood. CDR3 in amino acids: CASPPRPGKGEKLFF. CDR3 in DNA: TGCGCCAGCCCACCCCGGCCGGGGAAGGGCGAAAAACTGTTTTTT.